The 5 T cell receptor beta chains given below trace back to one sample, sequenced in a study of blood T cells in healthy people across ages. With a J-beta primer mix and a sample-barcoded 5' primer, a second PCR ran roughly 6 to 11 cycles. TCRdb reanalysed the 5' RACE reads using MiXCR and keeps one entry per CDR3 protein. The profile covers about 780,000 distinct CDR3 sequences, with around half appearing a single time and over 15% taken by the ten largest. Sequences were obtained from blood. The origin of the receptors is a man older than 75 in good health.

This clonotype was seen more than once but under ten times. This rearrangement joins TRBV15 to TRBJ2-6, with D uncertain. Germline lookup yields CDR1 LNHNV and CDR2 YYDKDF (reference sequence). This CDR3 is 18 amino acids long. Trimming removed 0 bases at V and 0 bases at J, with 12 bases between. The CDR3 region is CATSRDRREPSGANVLTF. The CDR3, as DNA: TGTGCCACCAGCAGAGATAGAAGGGAACCCTCTGGGGCCAACGTCCTGACTTTC.

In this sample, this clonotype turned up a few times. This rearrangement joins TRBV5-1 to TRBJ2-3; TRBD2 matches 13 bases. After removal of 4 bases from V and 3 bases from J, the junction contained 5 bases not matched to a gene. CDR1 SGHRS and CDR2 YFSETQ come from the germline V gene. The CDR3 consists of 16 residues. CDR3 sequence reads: CASSGTSGRATDTQYF. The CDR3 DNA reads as TGCGCCAGCAGCGGCACTAGCGGGAGGGCGACAGATACGCAGTATTTT. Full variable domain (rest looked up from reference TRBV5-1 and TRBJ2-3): KAGVTQTPRYLIKTRGQQVTLSCSPISGHRSVSWYQQTPGQGLQFLFEYFSETQRNKGNFPGRFSGRQFSNSRSEMNVSTLELGDSALYLCASSGTSGRATDTQYFGPGTRLTVL.

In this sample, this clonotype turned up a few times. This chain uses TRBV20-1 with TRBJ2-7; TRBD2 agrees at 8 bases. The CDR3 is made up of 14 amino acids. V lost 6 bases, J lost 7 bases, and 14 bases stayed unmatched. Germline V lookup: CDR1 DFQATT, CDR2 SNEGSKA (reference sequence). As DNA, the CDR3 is TGCAGTGCCTGGTTTATAGCGGGATCGGGAGAGCAGTACTTC. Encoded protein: CSAWFIAGSGEQYF.

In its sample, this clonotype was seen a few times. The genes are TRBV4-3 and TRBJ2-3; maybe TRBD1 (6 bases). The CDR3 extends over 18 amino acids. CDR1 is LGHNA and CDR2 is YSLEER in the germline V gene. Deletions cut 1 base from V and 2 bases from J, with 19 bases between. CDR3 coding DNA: TGCGCCAGCAGCCAAGGCTCGCCAGGGGCCTTCCTCACAGATACGCAGTATTTT. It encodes CASSQGSPGAFLTDTQYF.

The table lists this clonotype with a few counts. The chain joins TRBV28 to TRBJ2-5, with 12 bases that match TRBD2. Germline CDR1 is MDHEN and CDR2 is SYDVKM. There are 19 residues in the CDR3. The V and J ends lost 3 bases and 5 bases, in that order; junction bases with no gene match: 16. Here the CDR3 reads CASSFPPLLTSGSRETQYF. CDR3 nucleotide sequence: TGTGCCAGCAGTTTCCCTCCTCTCCTGACTAGCGGGAGCAGGGAGACCCAGTACTTC.